This T cell receptor (beta chain) was documented in a study of T cells in Graves' hyperthyroidism and ophthalmopathy. Study at large: Peripheral blood samples were taken at initial diagnosis, prior to any treatment. General observations from the study: Most clonotypes that expanded in the thyroid above 0.001 also showed up in blood.

At least 3 on the Clinical Activity Score was recorded for ophthalmopathy patients, who also had NOSPECS grade at least 4 and duration under 3 months. Diagnosing involved the use of clinical symptoms, serum thyroxine and TRAb, thyroid ultrasound and orbital computed tomography. Using RNA transcripts as the source, TCR beta CDR3 regions were amplified. With the HTBI primer set, the TCR CDR3 went through a first round of RT-PCR. TCRdb analysed the multiplex PCR reads with MiXCR anew, one entry per CDR3 protein. This table holds 500,000 to 800,000 distinct CDR3 sequences, around 15% found once. The CDR3 covers 13 residues. CDR1 is SGHRS and CDR2 is YFSETQ in the germline V gene. After removal of 1 base from V and 5 bases from J, the junction contained 1 base not matched to a gene. This clonotype was seen ten or more times. Its specificity is unknown.

The sample was blood. The chain joins TRBV5-1 to TRBJ2-7, with TRBD2 matching 9 bases. The origin of this receptor is a woman in her fifties or sixties with Graves' ophthalmopathy. This chain's CDR3 is CASSLKREDEQYF. The CDR3, as DNA: TGCGCCAGCAGCTTGAAGCGGGAGGACGAGCAGTACTTC.